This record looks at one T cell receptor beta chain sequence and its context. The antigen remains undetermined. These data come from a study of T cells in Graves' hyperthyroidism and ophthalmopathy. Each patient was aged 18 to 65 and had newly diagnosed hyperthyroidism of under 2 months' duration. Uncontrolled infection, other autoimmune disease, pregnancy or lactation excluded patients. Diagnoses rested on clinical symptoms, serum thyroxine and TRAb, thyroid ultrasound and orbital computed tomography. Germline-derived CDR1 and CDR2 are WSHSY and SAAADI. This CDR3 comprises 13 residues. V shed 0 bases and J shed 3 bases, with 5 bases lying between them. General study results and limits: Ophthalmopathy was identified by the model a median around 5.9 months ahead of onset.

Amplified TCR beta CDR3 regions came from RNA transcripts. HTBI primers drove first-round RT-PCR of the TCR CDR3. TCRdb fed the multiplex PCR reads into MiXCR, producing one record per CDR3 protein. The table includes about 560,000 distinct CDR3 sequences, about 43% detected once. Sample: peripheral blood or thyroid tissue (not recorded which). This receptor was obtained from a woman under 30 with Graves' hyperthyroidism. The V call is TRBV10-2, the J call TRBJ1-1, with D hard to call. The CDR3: CASSESKDTEAFF. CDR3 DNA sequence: TGCGCCAGCAGTGAGTCGAAGGACACTGAAGCTTTCTTT.